Following are 3 T cell receptor beta chains from one sample sequenced in a study of cytomegalovirus exposure and HLA in healthy donors. The primer mix had 60 Vbeta and 13 Jbeta primers. Assay used: immunoSEQ multiplex PCR; TCRdb lists only in-frame clones, some missing. The sample shows around 95,000 clones, under 80% of them seen only once. Sequences were obtained from PBMCs. These receptors all stem from a male donor in good health and CMV-seronegative.

V is TRBV11-2 and J is TRBJ2-7, with D possibly being TRBD1 (6 bases). CDR1 is SGHAT and CDR2 is FQNNGV in the germline V gene. The CDR3 has 12 residues. The V and J ends lost 7 bases and 4 bases respectively, with 11 bases between them. The chain's CDR3 is CASKQGPYEQYF. CDR3 coding DNA: TGTGCCAGCAAACAGGGTCCTTACGAGCAGTACTTC.

The gene calls are TRBV19 and TRBJ1-5; 9 positions match TRBD1. CDR1 is LNHDA and CDR2 is SQIVND in the germline V gene (reference sequence). The length of the CDR3 is 16 residues. The J segment lost 9 bases and the V segment lost 5 bases, leaving 14 bases of the junction unmatched. The CDR3 nucleotides read TGTGCCAGTAGTGGCCGGGGACAGGGTGGTAGAAGGCCCCAGCATTTT. It is translated as CASSGRGQGGRRPQHF.

V is TRBV27 and J is TRBJ1-5; no clear D gene. The ends were cut back, 2 bases at V and 4 bases at J, with 6 bases in the middle. The CDR3 has 13 amino acids. Germline V gives CDR1 MNHEY, CDR2 SMNVEV (reference sequence). The CDR3 here is CASSLIQNQPQHF. CDR3 nucleotides: TGTGCCAGCAGTTTAATTCAGAATCAGCCCCAGCATTTT.